The entry that follows covers one T cell receptor (beta chain) sequence. This record belongs to a study of blood T cell repertoires in COVID-19. Across the whole study: Donors in the United States, Italy and Spain gave samples during acute or convalescent COVID-19. T cells, B-cell-depleted T cells, or PBMCs supplied cDNA or gDNA.

How the authors handled the data: Reference gene primer amplification gave nucleated cell count estimates. This table comes from immunoSEQ multiplex PCR, and its TCRdb copy is limited to in-frame clones, with some not included. V and J calls and clone size come straight from that table; D and trimming were deduced from the DNA. The sample lists approximately 100,000 clones; around 66% were seen once. The sequence was collected from a man older than 75 with acute or convalescent COVID-19. The specimen sequenced was peripheral blood.

CDR3 sequence: CASSEGAGEAFF. DNA of the CDR3: TGTGCCAGCAGTGAAGGGGCAGGTGAAGCTTTCTTT. The rearrangement links TRBV2 to TRBJ1-1, with D uncertain. Germline assignment: CDR1 SNHLY and CDR2 FYNNEI. This CDR3 is 12 amino acids long. Trimming shortened V by 1 base and J by 7 bases, and 7 bases separated the two germline ends.